The clone carrying this T cell receptor beta chain was seen more than once but under ten times. This entry comes from a study of tumour-infiltrating T cells in Burkitt lymphoma. For the study at large: Overall and progression-free survival were predicted by productive clonality.

Assay used: immunoSEQ multiplex PCR; TCRdb lists only in-frame clones, some missing. In the table there are around 5,000 clones, about 25% of which are singletons. The CDR3 is 15 amino acids. Germline V CDR1 and CDR2: SGDLS, YYNGEE. V gave up 1 base and J gave up 1 base, with 11 bases separating them. Sequencing was carried out using tumor tissue. The origin of this receptor is a human donor with diffuse large B-cell lymphoma. V and J are TRBV9 and TRBJ1-1; maybe TRBD1 (6 bases). CDR3 sequence reads: CASSVTGHPNTEAFF. The CDR3 DNA sequence: TGTGCCAGCAGCGTAACGGGACACCCGAACACTGAAGCTTTCTTT.